The 19 T cell receptor beta chains reported below all come from one sample, sequenced in a study of blood T cell repertoires in COVID-19. The data were produced by immunoSEQ multiplex PCR, yet TCRdb's version contains in-frame clones alone and is incomplete. This table has some 100,000 clones, 86% appearing once. Sequenced input: peripheral blood. Source of these receptors: a man aged 50 to 60 with acute or convalescent COVID-19.

The chain carries TRBV18 and TRBJ2-2; D remains ambiguous. V lost 2 bases to trimming and J lost 6 bases, with 7 bases between them. Germline-derived CDR1 and CDR2 are KGHSH and LQKENI. The CDR3 runs to 13 residues. CDR3 sequence: CASSPFQAGELFF. The CDR3 DNA sequence: TGTGCCAGCTCACCATTCCAGGCCGGGGAGCTGTTTTTT.

The chain carries TRBV4-1 and TRBJ2-7, with 7 positions matching TRBD1. Germline assignment: CDR1 MGHRA and CDR2 YSYEKL. With 3 bases clipped from V and 5 bases from J, the junction kept 7 bases outside the gene matches. CDR3 length: 14 amino acids. This CDR3 reads CASSHQTGFNEQYF. The CDR3 bases are TGCGCCAGCAGCCATCAGACAGGGTTCAACGAGCAGTACTTC.

The J gene is TRBJ1-5, the V gene TRBV19; D gene uncertain. Germline V CDR1 and CDR2: LNHDA, SQIVND (reference sequence). Trimming took off 5 bases at V and 2 bases at J, with 19 bases between the two ends. This CDR3 is built from 17 residues. Written as DNA, the CDR3 is TGTGCCAGTAGTGAGAGGGAAGGGATCTTGGGCAATCAGCCCCAGCATTTT. This encodes CASSEREGILGNQPQHF.

V and J are TRBV6-6 and TRBJ2-3; 8 bases line up with TRBD2. The CDR3 spans 15 residues. Trimming cost V 2 bases and J 2 bases; bases outside gene matches: 3. The germline gives CDR1 MNHNY, CDR2 SVGAGI (reference sequence). CDR3 in DNA: TGTGCCAGCAGTTACGTAGCGGGAATCACAGATACGCAGTATTTT. Its translation: CASSYVAGITDTQYF.

This chain joins TRBV7-3 and TRBJ1-1; 8 nucleotides line up with TRBD1. This CDR3 has 13 amino acids. Germline trimming cut 4 bases from V and 4 bases from J; bases unmatched to any gene: 2. From germline, CDR1 is SGHTA and CDR2 FQGTGA. The chain's CDR3 is CASSSQGGTEAFF. CDR3 in DNA: TGTGCCAGCAGCTCACAGGGGGGCACTGAAGCTTTCTTT. Filled out from reference TRBV7-3 and TRBJ1-1, the complete variable domain reads GAGVSQTPSNKVTEKGKYVELRCDPISGHTALYWYRQSLGQGPEFLIYFQGTGAADDSGLPNDRFFAVRPEGSVSTLKIQRTERGDSAVYLCASSSQGGTEAFFGQGTRLTVV.

CDR3 amino acids: CASRWRGITDTQYF. Written as DNA, the CDR3 is TGTGCCAGCAGGTGGCGGGGGATCACAGATACGCAGTATTTT. The V gene is TRBV2, the J gene TRBJ2-3, with TRBD2 matching 7 bases. CDR1 is SNHLY and CDR2 is FYNNEI in the germline V gene. The CDR3 is 14 amino acids. Germline trimming cut 6 bases from V and 2 bases from J; bases unmatched to any gene: 5. The variable domain in full, completed from reference TRBV2 and TRBJ2-3, reads EPEVTQTPSHQVTQMGQEVILRCVPISNHLYFYWYRQILGQKVEFLVSFYNNEISEKSEIFDDQFSVERPDGSNFTLKIRSTKLEDSAMYFCASRWRGITDTQYFGPGTRLTVL.

This chain joins TRBV7-7 and TRBJ2-3; a possible D gene is TRBD2 (5 bases). The length of the CDR3 is 15 residues. The germline V and J ends were trimmed by 2 bases and 2 bases, with 11 bases remaining between them. In germline, CDR1 is SSHAT, CDR2 FNYEAQ (reference sequence). CDR3 protein: CASSLSRALTDTQYF. CDR3 nucleotide sequence: TGTGCCAGCAGCTTATCGAGGGCCCTCACAGATACGCAGTATTTT. The whole variable domain, remainder taken from reference TRBV7-7 and TRBJ2-3, is GAGVSQSPRYKVTKRGQDVTLRCDPISSHATLYWYQQALGQGPEFLTYFNYEAQPDKSGLPSDRFSAERPEGSISTLTIQRTEQRDSAMYRCASSLSRALTDTQYFGPGTRLTVL.

This chain joins TRBV2 and TRBJ2-3, with TRBD2 as a possible D gene (6 bases). V was clipped by 1 base and J by 3 bases, with 14 bases between them. The CDR3 loop spans 16 amino acids. Germline CDR1 reads SNHLY; CDR2 reads FYNNEI. The CDR3 is CASSEGTHRETDTQYF. DNA of the CDR3: TGTGCCAGCAGTGAAGGGACCCACCGGGAGACAGATACGCAGTATTTT.

The V and J genes are TRBV6-4 and TRBJ1-5; possible D gene TRBD1, 5 bases. The CDR3 covers 13 residues. Germline V gene sequence: CDR1 MRHNA, CDR2 SNTAGT. V was trimmed by 11 bases and J by 5 bases, leaving 16 bases between them. The CDR3 reads CAWCGGGDQPQHF. The CDR3 DNA reads as TGTGCCTGGTGCGGGGGGGGAGATCAGCCCCAGCATTTT.

As DNA, the CDR3 is TGTGCCAGCAGCCTCGGAAGGGGCAGCCACAATGAGCAGTTCTTC. It is translated as CASSLGRGSHNEQFF. The V call is TRBV7-6, the J call TRBJ2-1; the D gene is possibly TRBD1 (5 bases). The CDR3 runs to 15 residues. V was shortened by 5 bases and J by 5 bases, with 16 bases between the two germline ends. From germline, CDR1 is SGHVS and CDR2 FNYEAQ.

The J gene is TRBJ2-1, the V gene TRBV11-2, with D perhaps TRBD1 (5 bases). Trimming pared 5 bases from V and 2 bases from J, leaving 13 bases between. Germline V CDR1 and CDR2: SGHAT, FQNNGV. The CDR3 length is 15 residues. CDR3 in DNA: TGTGCCAGCAGCGCCTTCAGGGTAACCTACAATGAGCAGTTCTTC. Translation: CASSAFRVTYNEQFF.

V gene TRBV11-2 combines with J gene TRBJ2-3; TRBD1 agrees at 7 bases. J lost 4 bases, V lost 5 bases, and 3 bases had no gene match. The CDR3 sequence is 13 residues long. Germline V gene lookup returns CDR1 SGHAT and CDR2 FQNNGV. The CDR3 here is CASSPDRSDTQYF. The CDR3 coding sequence is TGTGCCAGCAGCCCGGACAGGTCAGATACGCAGTATTTT.

The genes are TRBV27 and TRBJ2-3; TRBD2 might be the D (5 bases). Germline CDR1 MNHEY, CDR2 SMNVEV (reference sequence). The germline V and J ends were trimmed by 2 bases and 1 base, with 10 bases remaining between them. The CDR3 is 15 residues long. The CDR3: CASSLTRIGTDTQYF. CDR3 sequence (DNA): TGTGCCAGCAGTTTAACTAGGATTGGCACAGATACGCAGTATTTT.

Written as DNA, the CDR3 is TGTGCCAGCAGCTTGGGACAGAACAATGAAAAACTGTTTTTT. Its protein product is CASSLGQNNEKLFF. V gene TRBV5-5 combines with J gene TRBJ1-4; D possibly corresponds to TRBD1 (5 bases). V was pared by 0 bases and J by 5 bases, with 8 bases between. CDR1 is SGHKS and CDR2 is YYEKEE in the germline V gene (reference sequence). The CDR3 totals 14 residues.

The V and J genes are TRBV5-5 and TRBJ2-1; 9 bases fit TRBD2. The CDR3 spans 17 residues. Germline values: CDR1 SGHKS, CDR2 YYEKEE (reference sequence). The V and J ends lost 4 bases and 0 bases, in that order; junction bases with no gene match: 8. Here the CDR3 DNA reads TGTGCCAGCAGCGAAAATCTAGCGGGGTACTCCTACAATGAGCAGTTCTTC. It specifies CASSENLAGYSYNEQFF.

The V and J genes are TRBV19 and TRBJ1-6; TRBD1 might be the D (6 bases). This CDR3 has 15 residues. V lost 6 bases, J lost 5 bases, and 14 bases lay in between. The germline CDR1 and CDR2 sequences are LNHDA and SQIVND (reference sequence). CDR3 protein: CASSYRDTDNSPLHF. Written as DNA, the CDR3 is TGTGCCAGTAGCTACCGGGACACCGATAATTCACCCCTCCACTTT.

This clone showed up just once. This chain joins TRBV5-4 and TRBJ2-5, with 8 bases matching TRBD1. The CDR3 extends over 15 amino acids. V trimming: 2 bases; J trimming: 4 bases; junction bases outside the gene matches: 7. The germline V gene has CDR1 SGHNT and CDR2 YYREEE (reference sequence). CDR3 in DNA: TGTGCCAGCAGCTTAAGACAGGGGAATATAGAGACCCAGTACTTC. Its protein product is CASSLRQGNIETQYF.

V and J are TRBV5-4 and TRBJ2-5; 9 bases align to TRBD1. Looked up from germline, CDR1 is SGHNT and CDR2 is YYREEE (reference sequence). Trimming removed 0 bases from V and 6 bases from J; junction bases left unmatched: 9. CDR3 size: 16 residues. CDR3: CASSLGGDRATQTQYF. DNA of the CDR3: TGTGCCAGCAGCTTGGGGGGGGACAGGGCTACACAGACCCAGTACTTC.

This clone was recorded a few times. The chain employs TRBV24-1 and TRBJ2-5; 7 nucleotides match TRBD2. Looked up from germline, CDR1 is KGHDR and CDR2 is SFDVKD. The CDR3 spans 17 residues. V lost 4 bases and J lost 3; bases outside the gene matches: 13. For the CDR3, the DNA is TGTGCCACCAGTGACCTGGGGGGGGGTACCAGGAAAGAGACCCAGTACTTC. Translating gives CATSDLGGGTRKETQYF.